This passage covers 19 T cell receptor beta chains from one sample sequenced in a study of regulatory dendritic cells for organ transplantation (dated by TCRdb to 2016 to 2017). The library was produced with the immunoSEQ multiplex PCR assay. Not all clones reach the TCRdb copy of this immuneACCESS table, which keeps in-frame sequences only. Checked studies attribute under half of the gap to unresolved V genes and leave the rest unexplained. The sample data list about 30,000 clones, and around 83% of these were observed just once. In total, the top ten clones hold 0.1% of the sample. The sample consisted of naive CD4+ T cells from blood. This sample's cell subset or site label indicates: CD45RA+ naive T cells. The receptors come from a human donor in good health.

The chain joins TRBV4-3 to TRBJ1-1, with D unresolved. The CDR3 spans 15 residues. The V end lost 1 base, the J end lost 1 base, and 10 bases lay between the germline ends. Germline values: CDR1 LGHNA, CDR2 YSLEER. The CDR3 here is CASSQGGRENTEAFF. CDR3 sequence (DNA): TGCGCCAGCAGCCAAGGTGGGAGGGAGAACACTGAAGCTTTCTTT.

The V gene is TRBV18, the J gene TRBJ1-1, with no clear D. CDR3 length: 13 residues. Germline CDR1 and CDR2: KGHSH and LQKENI. V gave up 6 bases and J gave up 7 bases, with 15 bases separating them. CDR3: CASSAGEGIEAFF. The CDR3 DNA sequence: TGTGCCAGCTCTGCCGGGGAGGGAATTGAAGCTTTCTTT.

The chain couples TRBV10-2 to TRBJ2-5; TRBD2 is a possible D gene (5 bases). The CDR3 is 13 residues long. Germline loops: CDR1 WSHSY, CDR2 SAAADI. V was trimmed by 4 bases and J by 7 bases, leaving 13 bases between them. The CDR3 DNA sequence: TGCGCCAGCAGTGGCACTAGGATTGCGACCCAGTACTTC. Its translation is CASSGTRIATQYF.

This sequence joins TRBV9 and TRBJ1-1; D is perhaps TRBD1 (5 bases). The ends were cut back, 5 bases at V and 3 bases at J, with 14 bases in the middle. The CDR3 runs 14 residues. Per germline, CDR1 SGDLS and CDR2 YYNGEE. For the CDR3, the DNA is TGTGCCAGCAGGGGCAGGGCCTCCCACACTGAAGCTTTCTTT. It is translated as CASRGRASHTEAFF.

A few counts support this clone. The genes are TRBV29-1 and TRBJ2-7, with 7 bases matching TRBD1. CDR1 SQVTM and CDR2 ANQGSEA come from the germline V gene. V was clipped by 7 bases and J by 5 bases; unmatched bases: 5. This CDR3 is built from 11 residues. Here the CDR3 reads CSAGQNDEQYF. CDR3 DNA: TGCAGCGCGGGACAGAATGACGAGCAGTACTTC.

The rearrangement links TRBV9 to TRBJ1-6; a possible D gene is TRBD1 (5 bases). Germline V CDR1 and CDR2: SGDLS, YYNGEE. Trimming removed 1 base from V and 9 bases from J, with 11 bases in between. CDR3 length: 14 amino acids. CDR3 DNA: TGTGCCAGCAGCGTACTCCAGGGTGCTTCACCCCTCCACTTT. Its protein is CASSVLQGASPLHF.

The chain recombines TRBV5-4 with TRBJ1-4; D not resolved. V gave up 1 base and J gave up 3 bases, with 10 bases separating them. Germline CDR1 and CDR2: SGHNT and YYREEE (reference sequence). The CDR3 is 15 amino acids. The DNA for the CDR3 is TGTGCCAGCAGCTTGTCTACGAAATCTAATGAAAAACTGTTTTTT. This translates into CASSLSTKSNEKLFF.

This clone was observed a handful of times. CDR3: CAISESGGVETQYF. CDR3 nucleotides: TGTGCCATCAGTGAGTCAGGGGGCGTAGAGACCCAGTACTTC. The V and J genes are TRBV10-3 and TRBJ2-5; 7 bases are shared with TRBD1. Germline values: CDR1 ENHRY, CDR2 SYGVKD. The CDR3 is 14 amino acids. V dropped 0 bases and J dropped 4; count of bases not matched to a gene: 2.

The chain is built from TRBV6-5 and TRBJ2-6, with unresolved D. The CDR3 loop spans 13 amino acids. Germline loops: CDR1 MNHEY, CDR2 SVGAGI. V was shortened by 4 bases and J by 2 bases, with 3 bases between the two germline ends. CDR3 coding DNA: TGTGCCAGCAGTTCGGCTGGGGCCAACGTCCTGACTTTC. This translates into CASSSAGANVLTF.

The chain is built from TRBV5-4 and TRBJ2-5; 13 bases map to TRBD2. Germline CDR1 reads SGHNT; CDR2 reads YYREEE (reference sequence). Trimming at V came to 4 bases and at J to 1 base, leaving 4 bases not matched to a gene. This CDR3 spans 16 amino acids. Written as DNA, the CDR3 is TGTGCCAGCAGCCCTCGACTAGCGGGGGGCCAAGAGACCCAGTACTTC. This sequence encodes CASSPRLAGGQETQYF.

The gene calls are TRBV5-4 and TRBJ2-3; D is undetermined. V lost 2 bases to trimming and J lost 2 bases, with 12 bases between them. This CDR3 spans 15 amino acids. CDR1 and CDR2 from the germline V gene are SGHNT and YYREEE (reference sequence). CDR3 sequence: CASSFSTTFTDTQYF. Written as DNA, the CDR3 is TGTGCCAGCAGCTTTAGCACTACTTTCACAGATACGCAGTATTTT.

This chain joins TRBV6-5 and TRBJ2-2, with D unclear. Germline-derived CDR1 and CDR2 are MNHEY and SVGAGI. The V and J ends lost 6 bases and 1 base respectively, with 6 bases between them. The CDR3 contains 13 residues. DNA of the CDR3: TGTGCCAGCAGGAGAGGGAACACCGGGGAGCTGTTTTTT. Translated: CASRRGNTGELFF.

The genes are TRBV18 and TRBJ2-7; 9 bases fit TRBD1. With 5 bases clipped from V and 3 bases from J, the junction kept 11 bases outside the gene matches. This CDR3 contains 16 residues. Per germline, CDR1 KGHSH and CDR2 LQKENI. This CDR3 is CASSTYRGRGIYEQYF. Here the CDR3 DNA reads TGTGCCAGCTCAACCTACAGGGGGCGCGGAATCTACGAGCAGTACTTC.

This chain joins TRBV5-1 and TRBJ2-3; the match to TRBD2 covers 12 bases. CDR1 SGHRS and CDR2 YFSETQ come from the germline V gene. The CDR3 is made up of 13 amino acids. With 4 bases clipped from V and 8 bases from J, the junction kept 2 bases outside the gene matches. The CDR3 DNA reads as TGCGCCAGCAGCGAGACTAGCGGGGGTACGCAGTATTTT. Residues: CASSETSGGTQYF.

The chain uses TRBV7-2 and TRBJ1-4; D perhaps matches TRBD1 (6 bases). CDR3 size: 15 residues. Trimming took off 2 bases at V and 7 bases at J, with 14 bases between the two ends. CDR1 is SGHTA, CDR2 FQGNSA, per germline. CDR3 DNA sequence: TGTGCCAGCAGCTTAACAGGGTCCTGGAGTGAAAAACTGTTTTTT. Its protein product is CASSLTGSWSEKLFF.

The chain combines TRBV6-5 with TRBJ1-2, with D uncertain. With 0 bases removed from V and 2 bases from J, the gap between germline ends came to 10 bases. CDR1 is MNHEY, CDR2 SVGAGI, per germline. This CDR3 has 15 residues. The CDR3: CASSYSIPMNYGYTF. The CDR3 nucleotides read TGTGCCAGCAGTTACTCCATTCCCATGAACTATGGCTACACCTTC.

The chain joins TRBV29-1 to TRBJ1-2, with 9 bases aligning to TRBD1. The germline gives CDR1 SQVTM, CDR2 ANQGSEA. CDR3 size: 14 residues. V trimming: 6 bases; J trimming: 5 bases; junction bases outside the gene matches: 10. In DNA form, the CDR3 reads TGCAGCGTACACAGGGGGCGTCAGGGATATGGCTACACCTTC. Residues: CSVHRGRQGYGYTF.

The chain links TRBV7-6 to TRBJ2-5; 14 bases fit TRBD2. CDR1 is SGHVS, CDR2 FNYEAQ, per germline. This CDR3 region has 17 residues. J was trimmed by 1 base and V by 5 bases; bases with no gene match: 6. CDR3 sequence: CASSPGLAGAIQETQYF. CDR3 nucleotides: TGTGCCAGCAGCCCGGGACTAGCGGGGGCCATCCAAGAGACCCAGTACTTC.

This chain uses TRBV11-2 with TRBJ2-1, with D maybe TRBD1 (6 bases). Germline-derived CDR1 and CDR2 are SGHAT and FQNNGV. Trimming stripped 0 bases from V and 1 base from J, with 10 bases between. The CDR3 has 16 amino acids. CDR3 sequence reads: CASSLDWGQSYNEQFF. For the CDR3, the DNA is TGTGCCAGCAGCTTAGATTGGGGGCAGTCCTACAATGAGCAGTTCTTC.